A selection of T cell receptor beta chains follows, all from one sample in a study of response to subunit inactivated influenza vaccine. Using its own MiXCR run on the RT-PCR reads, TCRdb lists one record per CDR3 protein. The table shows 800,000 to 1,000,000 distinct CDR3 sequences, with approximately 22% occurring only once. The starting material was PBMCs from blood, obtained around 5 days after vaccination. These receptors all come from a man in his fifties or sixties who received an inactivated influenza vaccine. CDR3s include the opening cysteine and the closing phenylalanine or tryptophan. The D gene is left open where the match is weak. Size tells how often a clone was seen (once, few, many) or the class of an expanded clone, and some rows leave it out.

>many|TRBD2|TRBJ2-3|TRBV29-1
CSVARSGGHTDTQYF
TGCAGCGTTGCCCGGTCGGGGGGGCACACAGATACGCAGTATTTT
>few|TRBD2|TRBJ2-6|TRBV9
CASSVGASGVFGANVLTF
TGTGCCAGCAGCGTAGGGGCTAGCGGGGTGTTTGGGGCCAACGTCCTGACTTTC
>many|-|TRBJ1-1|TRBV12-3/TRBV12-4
CASSFSGMNTEAFF
TGTGCCAGCAGTTTTTCGGGGATGAACACTGAAGCTTTCTTT
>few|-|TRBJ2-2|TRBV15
CATSRAPPQGYTGELFF
TGTGCCACCAGCAGAGCCCCGCCCCAGGGTTACACCGGGGAGCTGTTTTTT
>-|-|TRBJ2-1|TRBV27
CASSLWGGGGYNEQFF
TGTGCCAGCAGTTTATGGGGAGGGGGCGGGTACAATGAGCAGTTCTTC
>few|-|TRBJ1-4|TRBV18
CASSPGHGGEKLFF
TGTGCCAGCTCACCGGGCCACGGCGGCGAAAAACTGTTTTTT
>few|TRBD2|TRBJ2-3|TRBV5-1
CASSPLGGGTDTQYF
TGCGCCAGCAGCCCTCTGGGAGGGGGCACAGATACGCAGTATTTT
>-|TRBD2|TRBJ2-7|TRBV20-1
CSVWDYPYEQYF
TGCAGTGTTTGGGACTACCCCTACGAGCAGTACTTC
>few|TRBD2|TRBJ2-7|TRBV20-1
CSARLRSIPSGRVTYEQYF
TGCAGTGCTAGATTGAGGTCTATTCCTAGCGGGAGAGTTACCTACGAGCAGTACTTC
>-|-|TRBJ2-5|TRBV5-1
CASSLSGGVQETQYF
TGCGCCAGCAGCTTGAGTGGCGGGGTCCAAGAGACCCAGTACTTC
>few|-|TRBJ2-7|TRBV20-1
CSARAFRARSYEQYF
TGCAGTGCTAGAGCCTTTCGGGCTCGCTCCTACGAGCAGTACTTC
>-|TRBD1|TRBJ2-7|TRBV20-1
CSAKMTGYNYEQYF
TGCAGTGCTAAAATGACAGGGTATAACTACGAGCAGTACTTC
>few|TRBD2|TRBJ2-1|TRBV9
CASSLNLADYNEQFF
TGTGCCAGCAGCTTAAACCTAGCGGATTACAATGAGCAGTTCTTC
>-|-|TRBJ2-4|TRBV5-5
CASSGGRILAKNIQYF
TGTGCCAGCAGCGGCGGACGGATTCTAGCCAAAAACATTCAGTACTTC
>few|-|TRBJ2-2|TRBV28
CASSFTTPANTGELFF
TGTGCCAGCAGTTTTACAACACCGGCGAACACCGGGGAGCTGTTTTTT
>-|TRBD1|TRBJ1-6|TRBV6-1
CASSARDRVTYSENSPLHF
TGTGCCAGCAGTGCCCGGGACAGGGTCACCTATTCGGAAAATTCACCCCTCCACTTT
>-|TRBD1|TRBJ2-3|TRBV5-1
CASSTGSGQGTDTQYF
TGCGCCAGCAGCACCGGGTCGGGACAGGGCACAGATACGCAGTATTTT
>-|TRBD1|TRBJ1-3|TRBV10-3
CAISETWVSTGGGNTIYF
TGTGCCATCAGTGAGACGTGGGTGTCGACAGGGGGTGGAAACACCATATATTTT
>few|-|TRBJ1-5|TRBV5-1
CASSLYGPAGDQPQHF
TGCGCCAGCAGCTTGTACGGGCCAGCGGGGGATCAGCCCCAGCATTTT
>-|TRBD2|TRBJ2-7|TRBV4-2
CASSVGGLTSGSYEQYF
TGTGCCAGCTCTGTTGGGGGGCTGACTAGCGGGAGTTACGAGCAGTACTTC
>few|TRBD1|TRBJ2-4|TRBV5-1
CASSPTRDSTKNIQYF
TGCGCCAGCAGCCCGACGAGGGACAGTACTAAAAACATTCAGTACTTC
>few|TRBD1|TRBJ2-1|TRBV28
CASSLWTGRTHNEQFF
TGTGCCAGCAGTTTATGGACAGGGCGTACTCACAATGAGCAGTTCTTC
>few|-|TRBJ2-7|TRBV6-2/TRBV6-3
CASSYARGGSYEQYF
TGTGCCAGCAGTTACGCCAGGGGGGGCTCCTACGAGCAGTACTTC
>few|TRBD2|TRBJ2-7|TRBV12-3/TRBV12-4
CASSFRSGSAYEQYF
TGTGCCAGCAGTTTTCGTAGCGGGAGTGCTTACGAGCAGTACTTC
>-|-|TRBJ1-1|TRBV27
CASRAGFGDTEAFF
TGTGCCAGCAGGGCAGGGTTTGGGGACACTGAAGCTTTCTTT
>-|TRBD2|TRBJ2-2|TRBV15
CATGGGDTGELFF
TGTGCCACCGGCGGGGGGGACACCGGGGAGCTGTTTTTT
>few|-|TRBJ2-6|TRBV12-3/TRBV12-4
CASTVTGSGANVLTF
TGTGCCAGCACCGTGACGGGCTCTGGGGCCAACGTCCTGACTTTC
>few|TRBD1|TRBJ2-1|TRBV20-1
CSAKPGQSSYNEQFF
TGCAGTGCTAAGCCGGGACAGAGCTCCTACAATGAGCAGTTCTTC
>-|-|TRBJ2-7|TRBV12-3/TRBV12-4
CASRMGEGFTYEQYF
TGTGCCAGCAGAATGGGAGAGGGGTTCACCTACGAGCAGTACTTC
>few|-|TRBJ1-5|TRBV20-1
CSASTAGDFNQPQHF
TGCAGTGCTAGTACCGCAGGGGATTTCAATCAGCCCCAGCATTTT
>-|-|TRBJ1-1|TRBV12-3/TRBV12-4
CASATSFPDTSWGRSTEAFF
TGTGCCAGCGCTACTTCCTTCCCGGACACCTCCTGGGGTCGGAGCACTGAAGCTTTCTTT
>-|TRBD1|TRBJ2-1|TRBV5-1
CASRTGQNEQFF
TGCGCCAGCCGGACAGGGCAAAATGAGCAGTTCTTC
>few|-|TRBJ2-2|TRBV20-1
CSAGRRNTGELFF
TGCAGTGCTGGCCGACGGAACACCGGGGAGCTGTTTTTT
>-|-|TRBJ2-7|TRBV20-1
CSARDRGVFSYEQYF
TGCAGTGCTAGAGATAGAGGGGTCTTCTCCTACGAGCAGTACTTC
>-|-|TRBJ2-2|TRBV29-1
CSVSPRLEGELFF
TGCAGCGTAAGCCCCAGGCTGGAAGGGGAGCTGTTTTTT
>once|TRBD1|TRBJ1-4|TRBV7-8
CASSLTPDRGGEKLFF
TGTGCCAGCAGCTTAACCCCGGACAGGGGAGGAGAAAAACTGTTTTTT
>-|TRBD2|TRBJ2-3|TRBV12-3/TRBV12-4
CASGTSGAVDTQYF
TGTGCCAGCGGGACTAGCGGGGCGGTAGATACGCAGTATTTT
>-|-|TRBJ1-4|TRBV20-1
CSAHIPIATNEKLFF
TGCAGTGCTCACATCCCGATCGCAACTAATGAAAAACTGTTTTTT
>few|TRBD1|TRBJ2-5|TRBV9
CASSPQGWQETQYF
TGTGCCAGCAGCCCACAGGGGTGGCAAGAGACCCAGTACTTC
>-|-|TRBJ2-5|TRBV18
CASSPLGLQETQYF
TGTGCCAGCTCACCACTGGGGCTTCAAGAGACCCAGTACTTC
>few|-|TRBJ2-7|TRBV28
CASSDNRPSYEQYF
TGTGCCAGCAGTGATAACAGGCCCTCCTACGAGCAGTACTTC
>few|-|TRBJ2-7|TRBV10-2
CASSEFSWGIHF
TGCGCCAGCAGTGAATTTAGCTGGGGCATTCACTTC
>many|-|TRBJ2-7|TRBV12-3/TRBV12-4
CASSHGTNEQYF
TGTGCCAGCAGCCACGGGACAAACGAGCAGTACTTC
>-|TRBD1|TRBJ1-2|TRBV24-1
CATSLDGTGDGYTF
TGTGCCACCAGTCTAGACGGGACAGGGGATGGCTACACCTTC
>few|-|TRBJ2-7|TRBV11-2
CASSLTFQQYF
TGTGCCAGCAGCCTCACATTTCAGCAGTACTTC
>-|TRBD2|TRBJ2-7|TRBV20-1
CSARESGRGYEQYF
TGCAGTGCTAGAGAAAGCGGGAGGGGGTACGAGCAGTACTTC
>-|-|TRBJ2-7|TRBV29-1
CSVGRGTYEQYF
TGCAGCGTCGGGCGCGGGACCTACGAGCAGTACTTC
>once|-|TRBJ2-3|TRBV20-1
CSASGSAGTTDTQYF
TGCAGTGCTTCAGGGTCGGCGGGGACCACAGATACGCAGTATTTT
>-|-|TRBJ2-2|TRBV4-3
CASSQGGGAFYGELFF
TGCGCCAGCAGCCAAGGGGGGGGGGCCTTTTACGGGGAGCTGTTTTTT
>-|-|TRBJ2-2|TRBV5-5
CASNPLGRGATGELFF
TGTGCCAGCAACCCTCTAGGGAGAGGTGCGACTGGGGAGCTGTTTTTT
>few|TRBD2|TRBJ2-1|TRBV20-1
CSAKPLAGFYNEQFF
TGCAGTGCGAAGCCCCTAGCGGGGTTCTACAATGAGCAGTTCTTC
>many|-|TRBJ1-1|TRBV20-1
CSADPVYTEAFF
TGCAGTGCAGATCCCGTCTACACTGAAGCTTTCTTT
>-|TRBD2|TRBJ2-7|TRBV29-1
CSVAEGTSGRGYEQYF
TGCAGCGTCGCGGAAGGGACTAGCGGGCGGGGCTACGAGCAGTACTTC